This T cell receptor (beta chain) originates from a study of blood T cell repertoires in COVID-19. Study-level information: Collection of acute and convalescent COVID-19 samples took place in the United States, Italy and Spain.

Those enrolled, adults aged roughly 18 to 100 years, came from about two dozen US areas. As handled by the study authors: Amplified reference gene primers provided the basis for estimating nucleated cell counts. Sequencing used immunoSEQ multiplex PCR; TCRdb keeps in-frame clones, though not all of them. For V, J and clone size, that table is used; D and trimming come from the DNA. This table holds about 380,000 clones, approximately 87% found once. This CDR3 is built from 15 residues. V lost 5 bases to trimming and J lost 2 bases, with 16 bases between them. Germline CDR1 is SEHNR and CDR2 is FQNEAQ (reference sequence).

The TCR sequence derives from a man younger than 40 who had recovered from COVID-19. The sequenced material came from PBMCs or T cells enriched from blood (not recorded which). This chain joins TRBV7-9 and TRBJ2-7; possible D gene TRBD2, 5 bases. The CDR3 sequence: CASSPRTPEAYEQYF. CDR3 nucleotide sequence: TGTGCCAGCAGCCCGCGGACCCCGGAGGCCTACGAGCAGTACTTC.